The clone carrying this TCR beta chain was seen at least ten times. The source of the sample is a study of Graves' ophthalmopathy and Graves' hyperthyroidism. The germline V and J ends were trimmed by 5 bases and 3 bases, with 20 bases remaining between them. The CDR3 has 16 residues. Germline CDR1 MNHNY, CDR2 SVGAGI (reference sequence). Clinical symptoms and serum thyroxine were used for diagnosis; TRAb, thyroid ultrasound and orbital computed tomography were also relied on. RNA transcripts were the source from which TCR beta CDR3 regions were amplified. The workflow started with a first-round RT-PCR run with HTBI primers and then moved on to a second-round multiplex PCR. TCRdb re-called the multiplex PCR reads through MiXCR, storing one row per CDR3 protein. The table shows 650,000 to 800,000 distinct CDR3 sequences, with more than 40% occurring only once.

Material for sequencing was peripheral blood. This clonotype was sampled from an adult man with Graves' ophthalmopathy. The chain recombines TRBV6-6 with TRBJ2-7, with D maybe TRBD1 (6 bases). Written as DNA, the CDR3 is TGTGCCAGCAGTACCCGACAGGTCCCAAACCTCTACGAGCAGTACTTC. Amino acids: CASSTRQVPNLYEQYF.